The entry below gives a single T cell receptor beta chain sequence along with its context. Its antigen is undetermined. Using quantitative 5'-RACE with molecular barcodes, the authors made TCR beta libraries. TCRdb independently ran MiXCR on the 5' RACE reads; one entry per CDR3 protein. The sample carries roughly 670,000 distinct CDR3 sequences, around 17% recorded once. These data originate in a study of CD8 T cells in ankylosing spondylitis. The CDR3 sequence is 15 residues long. The V and J ends lost 4 bases and 6 bases, in that order; junction bases with no gene match: 7. CDR1 and CDR2 from the germline V gene are DFQATT and SNEGSKA (reference sequence). Whole-study results and caveats: Disease-linked clones were found to be CD8+ and relatively rare in peripheral blood. According to the report, clones linked to the disease were significantly enriched in matched synovial fluid samples taken from ankylosing spondylitis patients. Ankylosing spondylitis blood appeared to be characterized by a TCR beta motif of fewer than ten highly homologous variants.

The genes are TRBV20-1 and TRBJ2-7, with 15 bases lining up with TRBD2. This receptor was taken from a male donor with ankylosing spondylitis. Material: blood, either unsorted or a sorted T cell fraction (not recorded which). The CDR3 DNA sequence: TGCAGTGCTAAACCACCGGGACTAGCGGGAGGCGAGCAGTACTTC. Protein product: CSAKPPGLAGGEQYF.